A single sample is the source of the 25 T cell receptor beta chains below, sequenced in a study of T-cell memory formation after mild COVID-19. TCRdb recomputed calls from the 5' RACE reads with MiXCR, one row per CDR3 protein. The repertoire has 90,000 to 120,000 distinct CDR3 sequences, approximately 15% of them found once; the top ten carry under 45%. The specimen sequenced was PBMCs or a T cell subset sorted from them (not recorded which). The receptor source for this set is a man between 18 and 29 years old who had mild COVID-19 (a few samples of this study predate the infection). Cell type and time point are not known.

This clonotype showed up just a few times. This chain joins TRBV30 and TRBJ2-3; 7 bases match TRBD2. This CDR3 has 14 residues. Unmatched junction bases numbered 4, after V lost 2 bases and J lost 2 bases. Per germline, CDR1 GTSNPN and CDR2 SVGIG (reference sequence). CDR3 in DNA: TGTGCCTGGAGTCGGCGGGGGTACACAGATACGCAGTATTTT. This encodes CAWSRRGYTDTQYF.

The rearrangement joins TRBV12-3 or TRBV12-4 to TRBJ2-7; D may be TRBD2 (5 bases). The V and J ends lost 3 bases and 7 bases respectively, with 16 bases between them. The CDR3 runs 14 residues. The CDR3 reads CASSFSAASGEQYV. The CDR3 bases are TGTGCCAGCAGTTTTAGTGCGGCGTCGGGGGAGCAGTACGTC.

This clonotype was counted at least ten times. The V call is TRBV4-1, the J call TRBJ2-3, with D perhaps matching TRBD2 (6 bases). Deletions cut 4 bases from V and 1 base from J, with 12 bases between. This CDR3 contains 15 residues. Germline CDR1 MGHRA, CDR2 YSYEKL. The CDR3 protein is CASSRYGGGTDTQYF. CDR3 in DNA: TGCGCCAGCAGCCGGTACGGGGGAGGCACAGATACGCAGTATTTT.

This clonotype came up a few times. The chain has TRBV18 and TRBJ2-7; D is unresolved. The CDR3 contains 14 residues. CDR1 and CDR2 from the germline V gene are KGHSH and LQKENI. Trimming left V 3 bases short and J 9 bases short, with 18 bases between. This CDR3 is CASSPNINRRRQYV. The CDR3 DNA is TGTGCCAGCTCACCTAATATTAATAGGCGTCGGCAGTACGTC.

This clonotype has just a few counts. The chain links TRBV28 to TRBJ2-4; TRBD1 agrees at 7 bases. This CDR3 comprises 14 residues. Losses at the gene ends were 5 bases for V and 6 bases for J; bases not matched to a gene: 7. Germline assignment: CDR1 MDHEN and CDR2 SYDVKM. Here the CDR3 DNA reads TGTGCCAGCAGTCTACCGACAGGGAGAAACATTCAGTACTTC. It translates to CASSLPTGRNIQYF.

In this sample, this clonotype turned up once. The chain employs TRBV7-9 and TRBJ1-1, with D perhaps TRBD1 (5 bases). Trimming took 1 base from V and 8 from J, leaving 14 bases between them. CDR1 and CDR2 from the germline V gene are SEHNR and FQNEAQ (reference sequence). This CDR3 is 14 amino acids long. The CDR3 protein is CASSLVAGLGEAFF. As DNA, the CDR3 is TGTGCCAGCAGCTTAGTTGCAGGGCTGGGAGAAGCTTTCTTT.

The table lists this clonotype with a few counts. This CDR3 reads CASSSGQGPDEKLFF. CDR3 bases: TGTGCCAGCAGCTCAGGACAGGGGCCCGATGAAAAACTGTTTTTT. This chain joins TRBV7-6 and TRBJ1-4; 9 bases fit TRBD1. Germline CDR1 and CDR2: SGHVS and FNYEAQ. CDR3 size: 15 residues. V lost 4 bases to trimming and J lost 6 bases; unmatched junction nucleotides: 6.

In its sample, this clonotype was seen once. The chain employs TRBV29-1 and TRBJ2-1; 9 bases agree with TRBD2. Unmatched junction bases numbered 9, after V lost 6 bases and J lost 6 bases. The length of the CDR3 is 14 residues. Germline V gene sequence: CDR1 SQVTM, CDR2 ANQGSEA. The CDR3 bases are TGCAGCGTGGCCGCCGGGACTAGCAGCAATGAGCAGTTCTTC. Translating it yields CSVAAGTSSNEQFF.

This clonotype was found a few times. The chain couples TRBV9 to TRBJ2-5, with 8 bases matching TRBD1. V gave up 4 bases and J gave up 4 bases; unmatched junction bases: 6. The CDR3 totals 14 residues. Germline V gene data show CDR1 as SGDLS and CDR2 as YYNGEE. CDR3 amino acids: CASSKTGAGETQYF. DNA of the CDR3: TGTGCCAGCAGCAAGACAGGGGCGGGAGAGACCCAGTACTTC.

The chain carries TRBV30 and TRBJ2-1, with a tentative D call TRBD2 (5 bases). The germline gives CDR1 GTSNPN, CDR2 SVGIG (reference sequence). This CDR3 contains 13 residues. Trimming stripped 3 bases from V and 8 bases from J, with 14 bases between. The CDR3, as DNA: TGTGCCTGGAGGGACTTCGGGGTCGATGAGCAGTTCTTC. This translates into CAWRDFGVDEQFF.

The CDR3 DNA reads as TGTGCCAGCAGCTTTCCAGAGGGGGGCACTGAAGCTTTCTTT. Its translation: CASSFPEGGTEAFF. This chain links TRBV7-9 with TRBJ1-1, with a tentative D call TRBD1 (6 bases). There are 14 residues in the CDR3. The germline V and J ends were trimmed by 3 bases and 4 bases, with 12 bases remaining between them. Germline loops: CDR1 SEHNR, CDR2 FQNEAQ (reference sequence).

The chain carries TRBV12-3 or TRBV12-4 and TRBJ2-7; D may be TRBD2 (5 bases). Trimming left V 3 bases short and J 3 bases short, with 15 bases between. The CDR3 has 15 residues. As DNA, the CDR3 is TGTGCCAGCAGTTTTACCGGGAACACTTACTACGAGCAGTACTTC. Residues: CASSFTGNTYYEQYF.

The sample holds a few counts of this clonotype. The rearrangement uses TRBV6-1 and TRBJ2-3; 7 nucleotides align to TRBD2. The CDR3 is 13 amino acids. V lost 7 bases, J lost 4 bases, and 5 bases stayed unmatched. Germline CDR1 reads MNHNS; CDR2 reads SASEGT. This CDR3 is CASTGLEADTQYF. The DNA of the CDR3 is TGTGCCAGCACCGGACTAGAGGCAGATACGCAGTATTTT.

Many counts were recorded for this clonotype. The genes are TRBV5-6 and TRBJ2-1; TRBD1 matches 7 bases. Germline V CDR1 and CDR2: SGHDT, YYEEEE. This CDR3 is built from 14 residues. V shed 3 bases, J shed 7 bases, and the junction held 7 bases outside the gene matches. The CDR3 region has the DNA TGTGCCAGCAGCTACAAGGGGGCTGGGAATGAGCAGTTCTTC. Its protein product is CASSYKGAGNEQFF.

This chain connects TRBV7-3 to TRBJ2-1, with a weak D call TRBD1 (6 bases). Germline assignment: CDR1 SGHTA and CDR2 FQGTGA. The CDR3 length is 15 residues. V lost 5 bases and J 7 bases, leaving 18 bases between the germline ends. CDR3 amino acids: CASSPFSAGDNEQFF. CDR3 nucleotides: TGTGCCAGCAGCCCATTCTCTGCAGGGGATAATGAGCAGTTCTTC.

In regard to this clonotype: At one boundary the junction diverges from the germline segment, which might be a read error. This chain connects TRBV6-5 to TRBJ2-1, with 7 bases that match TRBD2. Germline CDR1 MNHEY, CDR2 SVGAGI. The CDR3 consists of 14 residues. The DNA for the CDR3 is TGTGCCAGCAGACCGACTAGCCCATACACTGAGCAGTTCTTC. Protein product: CASRPTSPYTEQFF.

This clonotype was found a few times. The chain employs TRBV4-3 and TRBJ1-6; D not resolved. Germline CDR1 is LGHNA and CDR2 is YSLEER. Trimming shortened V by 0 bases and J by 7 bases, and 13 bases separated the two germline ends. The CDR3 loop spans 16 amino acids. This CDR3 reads CASSQDQWQVNSPLHF. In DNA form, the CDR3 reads TGCGCCAGCAGCCAAGATCAGTGGCAGGTGAATTCACCCCTCCACTTT.

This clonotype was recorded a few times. DNA for the CDR3: TGCGCCAGCAGCCAAGTTCCGGGGGTCGACACTGAAGCTTTCTTT. Translated, it gives CASSQVPGVDTEAFF. V is TRBV4-1 and J is TRBJ1-1, with D perhaps matching TRBD1 (5 bases). CDR1 MGHRA and CDR2 YSYEKL come from the germline V gene. The CDR3 extends over 15 amino acids. V dropped 1 base and J dropped 3 bases, with 12 bases sitting between them.

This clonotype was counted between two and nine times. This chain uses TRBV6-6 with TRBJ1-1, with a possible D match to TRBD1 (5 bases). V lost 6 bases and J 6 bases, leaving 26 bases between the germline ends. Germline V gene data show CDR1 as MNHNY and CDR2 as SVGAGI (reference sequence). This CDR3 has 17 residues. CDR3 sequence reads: CASRRRDPRTEASEAFF. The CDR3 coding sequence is TGTGCCAGCAGACGCCGGGACCCCCGAACAGAGGCCTCTGAAGCTTTCTTT.

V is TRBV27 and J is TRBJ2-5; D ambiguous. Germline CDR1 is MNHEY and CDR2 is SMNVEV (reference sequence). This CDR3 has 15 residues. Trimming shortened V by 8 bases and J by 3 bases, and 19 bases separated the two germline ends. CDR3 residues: CASLPSRGTEETQYF. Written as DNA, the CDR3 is TGTGCCAGCCTTCCCTCTCGCGGCACTGAAGAGACCCAGTACTTC.

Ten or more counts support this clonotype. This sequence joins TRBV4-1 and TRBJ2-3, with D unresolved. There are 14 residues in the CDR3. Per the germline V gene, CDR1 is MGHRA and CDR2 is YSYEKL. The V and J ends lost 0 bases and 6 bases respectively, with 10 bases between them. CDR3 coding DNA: TGCGCCAGCAGCCAAGAGGTGGGTGGGGATACGCAGTATTTT. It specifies CASSQEVGGDTQYF.

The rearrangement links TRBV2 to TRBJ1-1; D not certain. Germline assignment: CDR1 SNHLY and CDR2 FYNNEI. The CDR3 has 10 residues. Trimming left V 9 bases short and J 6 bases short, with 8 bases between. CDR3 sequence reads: CASNPSEAFF. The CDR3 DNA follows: TGTGCCAGTAACCCGTCTGAAGCTTTCTTT.

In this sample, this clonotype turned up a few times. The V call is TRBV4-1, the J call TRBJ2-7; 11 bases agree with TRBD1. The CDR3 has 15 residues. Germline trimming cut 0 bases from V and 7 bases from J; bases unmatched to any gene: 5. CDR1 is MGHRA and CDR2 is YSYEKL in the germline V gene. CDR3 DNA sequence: TGCGCCAGCAGCCAAGATACAGGGACAGGGGGAGAGCAGTACGTC. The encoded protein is CASSQDTGTGGEQYV.

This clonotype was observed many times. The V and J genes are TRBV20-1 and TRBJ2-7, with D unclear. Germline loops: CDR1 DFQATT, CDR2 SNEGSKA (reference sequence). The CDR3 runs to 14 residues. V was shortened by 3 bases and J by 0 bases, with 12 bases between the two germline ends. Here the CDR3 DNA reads TGCAGTGCTAGGGGGTCCTCGAGCTCCTACGAGCAGTACGTC. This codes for CSARGSSSSYEQYV.

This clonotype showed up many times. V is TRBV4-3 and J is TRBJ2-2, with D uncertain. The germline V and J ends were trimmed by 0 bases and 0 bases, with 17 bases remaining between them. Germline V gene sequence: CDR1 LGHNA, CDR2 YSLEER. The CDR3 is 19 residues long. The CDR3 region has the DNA TGCGCCAGCAGCCAAGATGTGGGCGACTTTACAACGAACACCGGGGAGCTGTTTTTT. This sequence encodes CASSQDVGDFTTNTGELFF.